The sample holds one count of the clone carrying this TCR beta chain. Its antigen is as yet unknown. The record originates from a study of response to subunit inactivated influenza vaccine. Looked up from germline, CDR1 is SNHLY and CDR2 is FYNNEI. V dropped 6 bases and J dropped 8; count of bases not matched to a gene: 7. This CDR3 is built from 13 residues. Study-level results: Researchers suggested that each seasonal influenza vaccination recruits few new T cells.

TCRdb redid the calling of the RT-PCR reads with MiXCR, one entry per CDR3 protein. Counted here are some 520,000 distinct CDR3 sequences, more than 15% occurring once; the ten biggest clones make up less than 4%. This TCR was sampled from a man in his fifties or sixties who received an inactivated influenza vaccine. Sequenced material: CD4+ T cells sorted from PBMCs, taken around 2 years after vaccination. The chain has TRBV2 and TRBJ1-2, with TRBD1 identical over 9 bases. The CDR3 here is CASSNTGGNGYTF. The CDR3, as DNA: TGTGCCAGCAGCAATACAGGGGGCAACGGCTACACCTTC.